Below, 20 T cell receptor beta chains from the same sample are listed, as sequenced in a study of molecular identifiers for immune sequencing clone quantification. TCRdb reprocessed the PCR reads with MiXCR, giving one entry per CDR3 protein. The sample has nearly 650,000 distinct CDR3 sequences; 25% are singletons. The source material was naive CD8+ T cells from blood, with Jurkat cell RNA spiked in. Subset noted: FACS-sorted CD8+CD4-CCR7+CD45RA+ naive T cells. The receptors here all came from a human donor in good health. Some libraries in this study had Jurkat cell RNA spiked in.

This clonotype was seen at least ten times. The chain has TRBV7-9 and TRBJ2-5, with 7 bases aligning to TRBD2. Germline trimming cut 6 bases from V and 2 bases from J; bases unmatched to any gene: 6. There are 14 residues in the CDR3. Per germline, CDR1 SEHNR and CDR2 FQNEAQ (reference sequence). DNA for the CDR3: TGTGCCAGCAGGCCGGGACTACAACAAGAGACCCAGTACTTC. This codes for CASRPGLQQETQYF.

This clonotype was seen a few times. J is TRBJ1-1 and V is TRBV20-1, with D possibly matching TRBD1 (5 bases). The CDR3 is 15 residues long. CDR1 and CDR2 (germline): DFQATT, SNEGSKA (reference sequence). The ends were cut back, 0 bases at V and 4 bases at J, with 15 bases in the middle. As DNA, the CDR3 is TGCAGTGCTAGAGACAGGGTTAGCCCGGGCACTGAAGCTTTCTTT. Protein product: CSARDRVSPGTEAFF.

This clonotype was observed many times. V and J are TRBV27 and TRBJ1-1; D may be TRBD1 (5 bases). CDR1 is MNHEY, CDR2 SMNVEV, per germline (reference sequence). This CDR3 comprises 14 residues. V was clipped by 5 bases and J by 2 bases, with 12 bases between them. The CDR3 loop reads CASSPRAVNTEAFF. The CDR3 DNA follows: TGTGCCAGCAGTCCCAGGGCAGTAAACACTGAAGCTTTCTTT.

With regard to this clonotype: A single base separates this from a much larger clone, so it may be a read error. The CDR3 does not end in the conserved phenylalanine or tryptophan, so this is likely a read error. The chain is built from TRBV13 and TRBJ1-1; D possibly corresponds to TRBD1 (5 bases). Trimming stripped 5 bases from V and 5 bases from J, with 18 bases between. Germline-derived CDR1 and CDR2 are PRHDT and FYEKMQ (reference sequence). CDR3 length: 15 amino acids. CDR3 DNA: TGTGCCAGCAGCGCCCCCCGTGGGGCGAGTACTGAAGCTTTCCTT. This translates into CASSAPRGASTEAFL.

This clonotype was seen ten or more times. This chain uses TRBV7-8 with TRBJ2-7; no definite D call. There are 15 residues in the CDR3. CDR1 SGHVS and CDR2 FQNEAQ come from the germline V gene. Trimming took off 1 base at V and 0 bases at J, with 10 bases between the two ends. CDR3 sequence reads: CASSLDPSVSYEQYF. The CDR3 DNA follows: TGTGCCAGCAGCTTAGACCCGAGCGTCTCCTACGAGCAGTACTTC.

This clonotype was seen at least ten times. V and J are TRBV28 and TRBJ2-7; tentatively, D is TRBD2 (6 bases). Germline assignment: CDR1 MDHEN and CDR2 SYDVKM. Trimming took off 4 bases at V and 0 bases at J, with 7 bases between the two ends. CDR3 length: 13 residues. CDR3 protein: CASSWRGSYEQYF. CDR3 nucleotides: TGTGCCAGCAGTTGGCGGGGCTCCTACGAGCAGTACTTC.

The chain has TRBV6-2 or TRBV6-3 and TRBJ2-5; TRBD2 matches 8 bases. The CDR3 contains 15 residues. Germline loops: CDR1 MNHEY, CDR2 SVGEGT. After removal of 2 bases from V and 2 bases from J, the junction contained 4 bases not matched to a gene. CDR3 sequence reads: CASSYGSGVQETQYF. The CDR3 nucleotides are TGTGCCAGCAGTTACGGTAGCGGGGTACAAGAGACCCAGTACTTC.

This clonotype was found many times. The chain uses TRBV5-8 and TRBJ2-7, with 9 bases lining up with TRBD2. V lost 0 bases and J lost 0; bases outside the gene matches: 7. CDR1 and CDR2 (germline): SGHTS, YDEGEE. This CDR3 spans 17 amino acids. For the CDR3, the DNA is TGTGCCAGCAGCTTGGTTGCGCGGGAGGGCCTCTCCTACGAGCAGTACTTC. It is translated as CASSLVAREGLSYEQYF.

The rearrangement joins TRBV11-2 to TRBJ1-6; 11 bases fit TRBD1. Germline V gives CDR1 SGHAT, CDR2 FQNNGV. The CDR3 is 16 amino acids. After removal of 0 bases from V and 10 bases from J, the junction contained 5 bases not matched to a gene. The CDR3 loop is CASSLERTGGGSPLHF. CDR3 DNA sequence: TGTGCCAGCAGCTTAGAACGGACAGGGGGCGGGTCACCCCTCCACTTT.

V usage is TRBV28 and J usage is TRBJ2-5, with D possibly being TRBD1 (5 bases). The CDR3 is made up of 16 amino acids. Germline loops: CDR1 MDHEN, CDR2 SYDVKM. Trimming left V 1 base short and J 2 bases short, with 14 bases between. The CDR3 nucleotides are TGTGCCAGCAGTTTATACAGGCTGGCCCTACAAGAGACCCAGTACTTC. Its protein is CASSLYRLALQETQYF.

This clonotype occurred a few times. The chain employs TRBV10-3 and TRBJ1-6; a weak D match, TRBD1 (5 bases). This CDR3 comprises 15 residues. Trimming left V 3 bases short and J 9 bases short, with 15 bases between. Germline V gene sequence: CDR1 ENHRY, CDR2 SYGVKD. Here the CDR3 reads CAISDISDRPSPLHF. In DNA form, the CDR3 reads TGTGCCATCAGTGACATTTCAGACAGACCTTCACCCCTCCACTTT.

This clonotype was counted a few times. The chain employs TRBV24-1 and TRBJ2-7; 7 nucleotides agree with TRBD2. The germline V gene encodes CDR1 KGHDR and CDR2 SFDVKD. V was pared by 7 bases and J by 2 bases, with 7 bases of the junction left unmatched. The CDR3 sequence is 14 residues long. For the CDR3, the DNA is TGTGCCACCAGCGAGGGTCGGGGGGCCTACGAGCAGTACTTC. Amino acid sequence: CATSEGRGAYEQYF.

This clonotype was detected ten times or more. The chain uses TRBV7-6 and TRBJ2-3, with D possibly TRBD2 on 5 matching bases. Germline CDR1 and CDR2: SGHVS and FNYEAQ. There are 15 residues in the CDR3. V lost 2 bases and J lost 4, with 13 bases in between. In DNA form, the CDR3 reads TGTGCCAGCAGCTTAACGTTATCGAGGGCAGATACGCAGTATTTT. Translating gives CASSLTLSRADTQYF.

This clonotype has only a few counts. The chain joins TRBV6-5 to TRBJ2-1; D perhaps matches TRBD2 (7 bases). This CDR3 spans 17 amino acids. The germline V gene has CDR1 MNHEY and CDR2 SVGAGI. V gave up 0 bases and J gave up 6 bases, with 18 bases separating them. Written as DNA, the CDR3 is TGTGCCAGCAGTTACTCGAGGGGGGGCCGGGGTGGCAATGAGCAGTTCTTC. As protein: CASSYSRGGRGGNEQFF.

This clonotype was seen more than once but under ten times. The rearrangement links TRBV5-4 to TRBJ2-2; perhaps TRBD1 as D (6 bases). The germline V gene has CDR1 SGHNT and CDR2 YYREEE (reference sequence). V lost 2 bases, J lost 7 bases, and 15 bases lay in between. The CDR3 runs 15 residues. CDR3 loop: CASSLGGPNHGELFF. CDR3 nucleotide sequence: TGTGCCAGCAGCTTAGGGGGTCCGAATCACGGGGAGCTGTTTTTT.

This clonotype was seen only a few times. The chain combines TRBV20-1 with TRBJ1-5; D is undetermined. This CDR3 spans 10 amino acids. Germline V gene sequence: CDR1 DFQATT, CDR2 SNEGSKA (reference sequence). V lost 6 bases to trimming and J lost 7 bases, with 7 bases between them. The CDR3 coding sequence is TGCAGTGCAGGAGGACAGCCCCAGCATTTT. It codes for CSAGGQPQHF.

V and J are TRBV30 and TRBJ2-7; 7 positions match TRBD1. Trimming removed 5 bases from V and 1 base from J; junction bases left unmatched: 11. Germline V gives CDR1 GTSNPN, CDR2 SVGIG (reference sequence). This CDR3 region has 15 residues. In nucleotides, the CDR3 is TGTGCCTGGGGATATCCTCTACAGGGGTCCTACGAGCAGTACTTC. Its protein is CAWGYPLQGSYEQYF.

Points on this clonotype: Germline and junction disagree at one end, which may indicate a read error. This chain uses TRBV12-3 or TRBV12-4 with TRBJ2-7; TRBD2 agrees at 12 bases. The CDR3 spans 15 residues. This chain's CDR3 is CAGSPRLAGVYEQYF. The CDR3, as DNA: TGTGCCGGCAGTCCAAGACTAGCGGGAGTGTACGAGCAGTACTTC.

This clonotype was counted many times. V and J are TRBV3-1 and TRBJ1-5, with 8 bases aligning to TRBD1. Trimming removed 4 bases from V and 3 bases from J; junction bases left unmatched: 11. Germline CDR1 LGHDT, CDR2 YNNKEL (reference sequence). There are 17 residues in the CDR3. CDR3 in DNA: TGTGCCAGCAGCCCTTCACGCCCGGGACAGGCCAATCAGCCCCAGCATTTT. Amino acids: CASSPSRPGQANQPQHF. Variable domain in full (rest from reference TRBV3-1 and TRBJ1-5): DTAVSQTPKYLVTQMGNDKSIKCEQNLGHDTMYWYKQDSKKFLKIMFSYNNKELIINETVPNRFSPKSPDKAHLNLHINSLELGDSAVYFCASSPSRPGQANQPQHFGDGTRLSIL.

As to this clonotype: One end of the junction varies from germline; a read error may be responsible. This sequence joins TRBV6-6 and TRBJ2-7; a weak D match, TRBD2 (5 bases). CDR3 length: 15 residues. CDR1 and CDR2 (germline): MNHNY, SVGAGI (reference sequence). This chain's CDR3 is CASSPRTPTNYEQYF. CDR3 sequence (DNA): TGTGCTAGCAGTCCCCGGACTCCGACCAACTACGAGCAGTACTTC.